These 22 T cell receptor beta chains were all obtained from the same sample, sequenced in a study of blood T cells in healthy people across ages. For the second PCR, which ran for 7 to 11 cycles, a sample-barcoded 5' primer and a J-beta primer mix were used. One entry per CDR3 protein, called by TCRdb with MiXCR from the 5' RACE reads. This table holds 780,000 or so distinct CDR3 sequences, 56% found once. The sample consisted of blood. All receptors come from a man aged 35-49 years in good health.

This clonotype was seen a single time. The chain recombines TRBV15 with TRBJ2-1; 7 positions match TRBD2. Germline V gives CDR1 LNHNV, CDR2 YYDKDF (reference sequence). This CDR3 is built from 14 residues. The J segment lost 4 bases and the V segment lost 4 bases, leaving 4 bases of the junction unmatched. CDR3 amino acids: CATSIWGGYNEQFF. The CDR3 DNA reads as TGTGCCACCAGCATCTGGGGGGGGTACAATGAGCAGTTCTTC. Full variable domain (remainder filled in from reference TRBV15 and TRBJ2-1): DAMVIQNPRYQVTQFGKPVTLSCSQTLNHNVMYWYQQKSSQAPKLLFHYYDKDFNNEADTPDNFQSRRPNTSFCFLDIRSPGLGDTAMYLCATSIWGGYNEQFFGPGTRLTVL.

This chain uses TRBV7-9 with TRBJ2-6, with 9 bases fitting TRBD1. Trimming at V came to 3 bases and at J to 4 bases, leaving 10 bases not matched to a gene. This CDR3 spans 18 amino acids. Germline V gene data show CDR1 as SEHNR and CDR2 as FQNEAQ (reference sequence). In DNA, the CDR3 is TGTGCCAGCAGCTTCCCTCCGGGACAGGGATCCGGGGCCAACGTCCTGACTTTC. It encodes CASSFPPGQGSGANVLTF.

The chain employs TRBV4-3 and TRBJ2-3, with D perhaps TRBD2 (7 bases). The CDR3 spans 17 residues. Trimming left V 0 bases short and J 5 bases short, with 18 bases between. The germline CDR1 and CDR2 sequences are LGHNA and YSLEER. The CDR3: CASSQDPRGAVGDTQYF. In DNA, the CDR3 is TGCGCCAGCAGCCAAGATCCTCGGGGGGCAGTTGGAGATACGCAGTATTTT.

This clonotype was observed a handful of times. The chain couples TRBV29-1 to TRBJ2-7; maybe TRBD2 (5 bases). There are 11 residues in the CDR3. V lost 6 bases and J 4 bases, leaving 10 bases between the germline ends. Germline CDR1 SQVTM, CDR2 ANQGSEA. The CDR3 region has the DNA TGCAGCGTCGCGGGCCCTTACGAGCAGTACTTC. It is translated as CSVAGPYEQYF.

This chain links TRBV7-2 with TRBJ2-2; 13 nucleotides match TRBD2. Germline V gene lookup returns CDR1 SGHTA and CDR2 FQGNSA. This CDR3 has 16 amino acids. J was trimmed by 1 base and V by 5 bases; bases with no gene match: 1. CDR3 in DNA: TGTGCCAGCAGCCGACTAGCGGGAGGGAACACCGGGGAGCTGTTTTTT. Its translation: CASSRLAGGNTGELFF.

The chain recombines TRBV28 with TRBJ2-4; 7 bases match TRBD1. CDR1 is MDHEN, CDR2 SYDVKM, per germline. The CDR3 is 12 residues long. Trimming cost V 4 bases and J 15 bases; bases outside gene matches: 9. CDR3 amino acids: CASSSYDRVRYF. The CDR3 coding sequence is TGTGCCAGCAGTTCATACGACAGGGTTCGGTACTTC.

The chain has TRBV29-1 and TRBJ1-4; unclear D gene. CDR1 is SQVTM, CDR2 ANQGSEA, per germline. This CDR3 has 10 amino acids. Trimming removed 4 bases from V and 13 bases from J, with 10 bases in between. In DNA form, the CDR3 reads TGCAGCGTTGGGGTAGGCGCACTGTTTTTT. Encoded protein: CSVGVGALFF. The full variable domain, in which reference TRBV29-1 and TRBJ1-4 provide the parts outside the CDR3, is SAVISQKPSRDICQRGTSLTIQCQVDSQVTMMFWYRQQPGQSLTLIATANQGSEATYESGFVIDKFPISRPNLTFSTLTVSNMSPEDSSIYLCSVGVGALFFGSGTQLSVL.

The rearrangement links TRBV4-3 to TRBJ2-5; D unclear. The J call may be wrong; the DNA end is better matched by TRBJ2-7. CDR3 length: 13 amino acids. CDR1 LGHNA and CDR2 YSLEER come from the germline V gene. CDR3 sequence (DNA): TGCGCCAGCAGCCAAGATCCCCAGCGCGAGCAGTACTTC. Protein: CASSQDPQREQYF.

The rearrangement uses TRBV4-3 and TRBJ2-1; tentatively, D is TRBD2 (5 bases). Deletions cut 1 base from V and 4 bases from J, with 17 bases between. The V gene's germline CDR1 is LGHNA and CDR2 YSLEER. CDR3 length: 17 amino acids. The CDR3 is CASSQVLRVAPYNEQFF. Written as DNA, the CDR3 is TGCGCCAGCAGCCAAGTTCTTCGGGTAGCGCCTTACAATGAGCAGTTCTTC.

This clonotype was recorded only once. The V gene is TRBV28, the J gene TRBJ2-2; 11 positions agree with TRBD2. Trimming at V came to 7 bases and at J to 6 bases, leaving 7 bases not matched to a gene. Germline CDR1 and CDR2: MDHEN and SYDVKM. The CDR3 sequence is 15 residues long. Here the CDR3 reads CASKLAGGPSGELFF. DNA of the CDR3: TGTGCCAGCAAGTTAGCGGGAGGGCCTTCCGGGGAGCTGTTTTTT. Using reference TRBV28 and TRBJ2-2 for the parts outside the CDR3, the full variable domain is DVKVTQSSRYLVKRTGEKVFLECVQDMDHENMFWYRQDPGLGLRLIYFSYDVKMKEKGDIPEGYSVSREKKERFSLILESASTNQTSMYLCASKLAGGPSGELFFGEGSRLTVL.

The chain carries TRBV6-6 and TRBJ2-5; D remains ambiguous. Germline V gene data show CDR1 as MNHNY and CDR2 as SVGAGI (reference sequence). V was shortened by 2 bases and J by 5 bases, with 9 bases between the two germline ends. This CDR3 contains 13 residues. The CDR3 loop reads CASSYPYEETQYF. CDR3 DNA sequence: TGTGCCAGCAGTTACCCTTATGAGGAGACCCAGTACTTC.

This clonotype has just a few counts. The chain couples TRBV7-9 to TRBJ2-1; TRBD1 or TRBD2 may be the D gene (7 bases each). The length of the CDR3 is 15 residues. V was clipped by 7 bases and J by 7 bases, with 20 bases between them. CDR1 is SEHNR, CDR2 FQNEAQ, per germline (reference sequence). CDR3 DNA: TGTGCCAGCAACCTACCAAGGCAGGGGGGGAATGAGCAGTTCTTC. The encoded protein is CASNLPRQGGNEQFF.

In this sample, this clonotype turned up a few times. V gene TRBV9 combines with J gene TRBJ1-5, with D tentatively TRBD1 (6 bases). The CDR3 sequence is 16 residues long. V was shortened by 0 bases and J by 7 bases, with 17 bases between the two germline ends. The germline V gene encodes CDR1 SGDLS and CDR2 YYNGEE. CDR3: CASSVDAGRGGQPQHF. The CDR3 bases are TGTGCCAGCAGCGTAGATGCTGGCAGGGGCGGACAGCCCCAGCATTTT.

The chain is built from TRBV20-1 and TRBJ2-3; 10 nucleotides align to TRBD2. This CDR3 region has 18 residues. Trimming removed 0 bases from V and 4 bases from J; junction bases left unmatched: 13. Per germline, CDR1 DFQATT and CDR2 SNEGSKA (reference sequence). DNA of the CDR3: TGCAGTGCTAGAGACACTAGCGGGGATACTATCTCGGCAGATACGCAGTATTTT. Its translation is CSARDTSGDTISADTQYF.

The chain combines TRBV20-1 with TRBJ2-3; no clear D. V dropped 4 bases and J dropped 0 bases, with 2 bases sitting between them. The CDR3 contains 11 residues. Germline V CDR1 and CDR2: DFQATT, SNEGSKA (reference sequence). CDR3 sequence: CSATSTDTQYF. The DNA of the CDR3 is TGCAGTGCTACTAGCACAGATACGCAGTATTTT.

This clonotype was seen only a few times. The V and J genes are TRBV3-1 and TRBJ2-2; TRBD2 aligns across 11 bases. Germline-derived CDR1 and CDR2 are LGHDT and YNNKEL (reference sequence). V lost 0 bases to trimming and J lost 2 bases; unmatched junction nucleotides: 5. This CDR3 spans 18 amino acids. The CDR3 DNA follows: TGTGCCAGCAGCCAAGATTATAGCGGGAGGGAAAACACCGGGGAGCTGTTTTTT. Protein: CASSQDYSGRENTGELFF.

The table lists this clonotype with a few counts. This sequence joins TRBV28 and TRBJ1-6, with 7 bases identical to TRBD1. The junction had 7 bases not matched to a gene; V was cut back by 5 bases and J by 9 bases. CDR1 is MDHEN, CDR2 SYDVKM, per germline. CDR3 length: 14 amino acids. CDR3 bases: TGTGCCAGCAGTGTCGGACAGGTCGTTTCACCCCTCCACTTT. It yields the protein CASSVGQVVSPLHF.

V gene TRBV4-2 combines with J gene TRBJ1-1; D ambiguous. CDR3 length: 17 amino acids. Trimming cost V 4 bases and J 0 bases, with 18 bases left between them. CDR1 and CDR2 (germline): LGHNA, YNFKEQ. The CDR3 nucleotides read TGTGCCAGCAGCCTCTTTAGCGGTTCTTCGGTGAACACTGAAGCTTTCTTT. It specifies CASSLFSGSSVNTEAFF.

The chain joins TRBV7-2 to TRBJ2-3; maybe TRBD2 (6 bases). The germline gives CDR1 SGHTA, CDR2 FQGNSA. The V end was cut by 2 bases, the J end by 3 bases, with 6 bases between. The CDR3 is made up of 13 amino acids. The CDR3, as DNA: TGTGCCAGCAGCTTACGGGAGACAGATACGCAGTATTTT. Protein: CASSLRETDTQYF.

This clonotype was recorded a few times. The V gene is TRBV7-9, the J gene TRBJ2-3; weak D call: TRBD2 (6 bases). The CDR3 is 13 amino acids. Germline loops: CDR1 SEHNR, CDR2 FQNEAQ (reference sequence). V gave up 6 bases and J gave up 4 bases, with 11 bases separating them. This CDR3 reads CASRHSGADTQYF. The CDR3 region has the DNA TGTGCCAGCAGACACTCGGGAGCAGATACGCAGTATTTT. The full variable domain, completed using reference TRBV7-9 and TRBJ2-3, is DTGVSQNPRHKITKRGQNVTFRCDPISEHNRLYWYRQTLGQGPEFLTYFQNEAQLEKSRLLSDRFSAERPKGSFSTLEIQRTEQGDSAMYLCASRHSGADTQYFGPGTRLTVL.

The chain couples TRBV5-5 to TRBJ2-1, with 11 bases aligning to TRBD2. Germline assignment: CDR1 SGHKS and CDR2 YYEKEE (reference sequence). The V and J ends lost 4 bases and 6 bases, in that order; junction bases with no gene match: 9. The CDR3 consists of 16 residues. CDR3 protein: CASSLAPGTSGNEQFF. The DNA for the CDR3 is TGTGCCAGCAGCCTTGCCCCCGGGACTAGCGGCAATGAGCAGTTCTTC.

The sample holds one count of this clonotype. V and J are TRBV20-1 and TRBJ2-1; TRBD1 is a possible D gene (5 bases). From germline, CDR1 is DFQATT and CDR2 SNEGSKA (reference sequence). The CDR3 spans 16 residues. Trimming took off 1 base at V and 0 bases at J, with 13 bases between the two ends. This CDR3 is CSARVQQDSSYNEQFF. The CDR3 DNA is TGCAGTGCTAGAGTTCAACAGGATAGCTCCTACAATGAGCAGTTCTTC.